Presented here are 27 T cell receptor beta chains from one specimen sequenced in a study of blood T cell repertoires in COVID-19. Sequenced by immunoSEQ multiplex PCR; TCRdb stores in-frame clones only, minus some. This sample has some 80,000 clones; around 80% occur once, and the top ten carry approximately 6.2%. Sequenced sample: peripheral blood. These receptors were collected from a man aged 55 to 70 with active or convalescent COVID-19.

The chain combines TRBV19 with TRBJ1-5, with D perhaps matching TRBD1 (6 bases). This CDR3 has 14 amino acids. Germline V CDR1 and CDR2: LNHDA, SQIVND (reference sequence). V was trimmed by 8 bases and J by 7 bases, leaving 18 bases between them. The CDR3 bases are TGTGCCAGTGACGCCAGGGACCAGGGGCAGCCCCAGCATTTT. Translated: CASDARDQGQPQHF.

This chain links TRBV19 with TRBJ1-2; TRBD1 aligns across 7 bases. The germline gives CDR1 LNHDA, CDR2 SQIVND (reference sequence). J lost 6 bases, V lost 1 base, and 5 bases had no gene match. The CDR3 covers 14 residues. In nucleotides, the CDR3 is TGTGCCAGTAGTATAGGGGACAGTATCCATGGCTACACCTTC. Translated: CASSIGDSIHGYTF.

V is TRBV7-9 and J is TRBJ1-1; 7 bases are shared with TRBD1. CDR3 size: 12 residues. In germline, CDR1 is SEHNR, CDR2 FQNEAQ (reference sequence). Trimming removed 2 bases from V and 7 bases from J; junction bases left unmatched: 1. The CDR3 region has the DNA TGTGCCAGCAGCTTAAGGGACAGTGAAGCTTTCTTT. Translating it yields CASSLRDSEAFF. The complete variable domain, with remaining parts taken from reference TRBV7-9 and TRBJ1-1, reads DTGVSQNPRHKITKRGQNVTFRCDPISEHNRLYWYRQTLGQGPEFLTYFQNEAQLEKSRLLSDRFSAERPKGSFSTLEIQRTEQGDSAMYLCASSLRDSEAFFGQGTRLTVV.

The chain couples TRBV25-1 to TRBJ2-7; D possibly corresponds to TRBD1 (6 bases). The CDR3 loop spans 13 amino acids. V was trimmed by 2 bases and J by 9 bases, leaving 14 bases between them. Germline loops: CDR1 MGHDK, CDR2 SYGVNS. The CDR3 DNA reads TGTGCCAGCAGTGAAATAGGCAGGGGCGCGCAGTACTTC. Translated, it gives CASSEIGRGAQYF.

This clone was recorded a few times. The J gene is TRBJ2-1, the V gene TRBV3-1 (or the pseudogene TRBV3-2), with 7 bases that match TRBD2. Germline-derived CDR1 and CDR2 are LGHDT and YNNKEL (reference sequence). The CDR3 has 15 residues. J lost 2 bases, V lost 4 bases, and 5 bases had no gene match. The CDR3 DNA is TGTGCCAGCAGCCCCTATGGGGGGGCCTACAATGAGCAGTTCTTC. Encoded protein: CASSPYGGAYNEQFF.

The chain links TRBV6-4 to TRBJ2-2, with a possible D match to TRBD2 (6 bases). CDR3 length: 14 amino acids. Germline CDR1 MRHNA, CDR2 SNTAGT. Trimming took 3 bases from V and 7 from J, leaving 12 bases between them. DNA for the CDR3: TGTGCCAGCAGTGAATTGGAGGGAGTCGGGGAGCTGTTTTTT. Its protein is CASSELEGVGELFF.

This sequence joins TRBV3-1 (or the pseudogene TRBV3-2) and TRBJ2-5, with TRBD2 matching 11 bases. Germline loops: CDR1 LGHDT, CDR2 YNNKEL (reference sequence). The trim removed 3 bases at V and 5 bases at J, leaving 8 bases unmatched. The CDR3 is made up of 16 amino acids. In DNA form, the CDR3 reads TGTGCCAGCAGCCACTCCATAGCGGGGGGGCCGGAGACCCAGTACTTC. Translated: CASSHSIAGGPETQYF.

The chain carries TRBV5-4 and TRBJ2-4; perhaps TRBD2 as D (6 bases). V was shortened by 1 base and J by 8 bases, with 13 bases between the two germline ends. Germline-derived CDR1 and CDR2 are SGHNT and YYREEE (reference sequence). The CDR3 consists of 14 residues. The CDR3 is CASSLRGGGDIQYF. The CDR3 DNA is TGTGCCAGCAGCTTGAGGGGCGGAGGGGACATTCAGTACTTC.

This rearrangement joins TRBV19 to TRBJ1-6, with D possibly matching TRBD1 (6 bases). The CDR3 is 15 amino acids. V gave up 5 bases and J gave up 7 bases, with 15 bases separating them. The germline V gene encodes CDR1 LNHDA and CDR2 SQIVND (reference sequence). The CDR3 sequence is CASSPLQGWNSPLHF. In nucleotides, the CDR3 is TGTGCCAGTAGTCCACTACAGGGCTGGAATTCACCCCTCCACTTT.

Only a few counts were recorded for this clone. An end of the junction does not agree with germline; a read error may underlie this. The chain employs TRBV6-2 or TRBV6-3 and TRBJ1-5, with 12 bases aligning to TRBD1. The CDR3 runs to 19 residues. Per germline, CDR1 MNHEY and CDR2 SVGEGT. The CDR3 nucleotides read TGTGCCAGCAGTTACTCGAGGGGGACAGGGGGCTTCGGAAATCAGGCCCAGCATTTT. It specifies CASSYSRGTGGFGNQAQHF.

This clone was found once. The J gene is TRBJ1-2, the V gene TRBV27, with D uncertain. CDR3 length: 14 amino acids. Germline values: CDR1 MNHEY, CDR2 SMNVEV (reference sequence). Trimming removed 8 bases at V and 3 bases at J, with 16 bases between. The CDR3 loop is CASRPPGSYYGYTF. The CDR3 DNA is TGTGCCAGCCGGCCCCCGGGGTCCTACTATGGCTACACCTTC.

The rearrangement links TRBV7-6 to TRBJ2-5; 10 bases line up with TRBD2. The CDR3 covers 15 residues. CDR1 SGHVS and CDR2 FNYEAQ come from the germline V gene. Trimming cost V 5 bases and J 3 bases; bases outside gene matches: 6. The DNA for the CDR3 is TGTGCCAGCAGCGATAGCGGGGGGAAAAAAGAGACCCAGTACTTC. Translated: CASSDSGGKKETQYF.

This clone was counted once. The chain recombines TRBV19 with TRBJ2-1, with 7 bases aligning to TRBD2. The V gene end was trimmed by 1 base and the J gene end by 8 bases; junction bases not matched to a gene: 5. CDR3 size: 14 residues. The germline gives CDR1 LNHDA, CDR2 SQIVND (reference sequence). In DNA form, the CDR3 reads TGTGCCAGTAGTATAGGGGGAGGGGTGGATGAGCAGTTCTTC. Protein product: CASSIGGGVDEQFF.

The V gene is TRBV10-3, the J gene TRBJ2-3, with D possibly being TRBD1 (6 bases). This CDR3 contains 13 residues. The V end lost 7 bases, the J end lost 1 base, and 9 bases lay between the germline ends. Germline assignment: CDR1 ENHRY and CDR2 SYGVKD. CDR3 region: CAITTGGTDTQYF. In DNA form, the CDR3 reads TGTGCCATCACGACAGGCGGCACAGATACGCAGTATTTT.

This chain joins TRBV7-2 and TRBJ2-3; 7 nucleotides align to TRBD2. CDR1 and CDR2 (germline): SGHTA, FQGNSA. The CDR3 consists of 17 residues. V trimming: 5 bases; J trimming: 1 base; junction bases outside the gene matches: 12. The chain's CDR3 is CASSPTGLGRGTDTQYF. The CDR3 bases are TGTGCCAGCAGCCCGACTGGACTAGGGCGGGGCACAGATACGCAGTATTTT. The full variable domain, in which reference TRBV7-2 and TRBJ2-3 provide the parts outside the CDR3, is GAGVSQSPSNKVTEKGKDVELRCDPISGHTALYWYRQSLGQGLEFLIYFQGNSAPDKSGLPSDRFSAERTGGSVSTLTIQRTQQEDSAVYLCASSPTGLGRGTDTQYFGPGTRLTVL.

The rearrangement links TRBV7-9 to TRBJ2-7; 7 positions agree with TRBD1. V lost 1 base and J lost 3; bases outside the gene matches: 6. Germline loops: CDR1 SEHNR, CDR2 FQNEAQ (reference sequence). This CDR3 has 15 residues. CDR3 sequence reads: CASSLGGGGYYEQYF. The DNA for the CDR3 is TGTGCCAGCAGCTTAGGAGGGGGCGGTTACTACGAGCAGTACTTC.

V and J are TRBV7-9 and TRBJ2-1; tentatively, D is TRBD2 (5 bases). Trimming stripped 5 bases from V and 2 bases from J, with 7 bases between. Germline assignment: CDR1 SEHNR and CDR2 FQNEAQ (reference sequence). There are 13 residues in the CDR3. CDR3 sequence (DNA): TGTGCCAGCAGCGAGGGCACCTACAATGAGCAGTTCTTC. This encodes CASSEGTYNEQFF. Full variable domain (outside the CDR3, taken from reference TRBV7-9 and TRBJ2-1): DTGVSQNPRHKITKRGQNVTFRCDPISEHNRLYWYRQTLGQGPEFLTYFQNEAQLEKSRLLSDRFSAERPKGSFSTLEIQRTEQGDSAMYLCASSEGTYNEQFFGPGTRLTVL.

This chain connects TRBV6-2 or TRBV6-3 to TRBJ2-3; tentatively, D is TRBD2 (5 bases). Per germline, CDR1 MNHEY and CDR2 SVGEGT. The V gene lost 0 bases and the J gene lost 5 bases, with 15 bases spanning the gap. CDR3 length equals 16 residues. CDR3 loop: CASSYSKWGERDTQYF. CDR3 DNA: TGTGCCAGCAGTTACTCGAAGTGGGGAGAGAGAGATACGCAGTATTTT.

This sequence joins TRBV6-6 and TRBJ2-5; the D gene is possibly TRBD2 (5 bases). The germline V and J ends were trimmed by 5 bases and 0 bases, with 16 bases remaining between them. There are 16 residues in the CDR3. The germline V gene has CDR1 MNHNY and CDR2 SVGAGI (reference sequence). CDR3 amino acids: CASSATSLGYQETQYF. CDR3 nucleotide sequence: TGTGCCAGCAGTGCCACTAGTTTGGGGTACCAAGAGACCCAGTACTTC.

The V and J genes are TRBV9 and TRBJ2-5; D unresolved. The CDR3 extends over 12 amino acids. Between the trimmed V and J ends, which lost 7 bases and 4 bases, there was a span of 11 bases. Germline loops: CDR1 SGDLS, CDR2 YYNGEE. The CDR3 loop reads CASGGPRETQYF. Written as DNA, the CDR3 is TGTGCCAGCGGCGGCCCCAGAGAGACCCAGTACTTC.

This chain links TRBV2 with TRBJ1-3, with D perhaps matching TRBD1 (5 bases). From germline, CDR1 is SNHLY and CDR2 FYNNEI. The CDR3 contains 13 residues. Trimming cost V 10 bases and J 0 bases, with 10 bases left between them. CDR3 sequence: CAIGDFSGNTIYF. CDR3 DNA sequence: TGTGCCATTGGGGACTTCTCTGGAAACACCATATATTTT.

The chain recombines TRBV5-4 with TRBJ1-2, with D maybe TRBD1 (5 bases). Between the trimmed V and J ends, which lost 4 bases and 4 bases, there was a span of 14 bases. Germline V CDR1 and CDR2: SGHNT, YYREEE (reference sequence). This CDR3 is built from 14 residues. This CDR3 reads CASSPSGFPYGYTF. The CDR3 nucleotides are TGTGCCAGCAGCCCGTCAGGGTTCCCCTATGGCTACACCTTC. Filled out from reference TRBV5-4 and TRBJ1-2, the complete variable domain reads ETGVTQSPTHLIKTRGQQVTLRCSSQSGHNTVSWYQQALGQGPQFIFQYYREEENGRGNFPPRFSGLQFPNYSSELNVNALELDDSALYLCASSPSGFPYGYTFGSGTRLTVV.

CDR3 protein: CASSPGQGLLLNTEAFF. CDR3 DNA sequence: TGTGCCAGCTCACCAGGACAGGGGCTCCTGCTGAACACTGAAGCTTTCTTT. This chain joins TRBV18 and TRBJ1-1; 9 nucleotides line up with TRBD1. This CDR3 is 17 amino acids long. Germline CDR1 is KGHSH and CDR2 is LQKENI. Trimming cost V 2 bases and J 0 bases; bases outside gene matches: 7.

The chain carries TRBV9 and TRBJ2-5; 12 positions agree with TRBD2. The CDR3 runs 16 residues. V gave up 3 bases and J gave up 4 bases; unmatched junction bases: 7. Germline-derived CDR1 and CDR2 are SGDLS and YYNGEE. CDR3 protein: CASSETSGGTVETQYF. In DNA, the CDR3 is TGTGCCAGCAGCGAAACTAGCGGGGGGACGGTAGAGACCCAGTACTTC. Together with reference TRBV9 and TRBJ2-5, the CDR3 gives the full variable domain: DSGVTQTPKHLITATGQRVTLRCSPRSGDLSVYWYQQSLDQGLQFLIQYYNGEERAKGNILERFSAQQFPDLHSELNLSSLELGDSALYFCASSETSGGTVETQYFGPGTRLLVL.

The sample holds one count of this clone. The CDR3 region is CASSYPEMRSEAFF. The DNA of the CDR3 is TGTGCCAGCAGTTACCCCGAGATGAGATCTGAAGCTTTCTTT. The rearrangement uses TRBV6-5 and TRBJ1-1; D is undetermined. The CDR3 is 14 amino acids. The germline V and J ends were trimmed by 2 bases and 6 bases, with 13 bases remaining between them. In germline, CDR1 is MNHEY, CDR2 SVGAGI.

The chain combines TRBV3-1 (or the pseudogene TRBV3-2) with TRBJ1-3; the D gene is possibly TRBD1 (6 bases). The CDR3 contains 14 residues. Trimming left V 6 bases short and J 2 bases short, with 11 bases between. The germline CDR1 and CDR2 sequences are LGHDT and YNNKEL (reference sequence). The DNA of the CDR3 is TGTGCCAGCAGGGAGGCAGGGGCTGGAAACACCATATATTTT. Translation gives CASREAGAGNTIYF.

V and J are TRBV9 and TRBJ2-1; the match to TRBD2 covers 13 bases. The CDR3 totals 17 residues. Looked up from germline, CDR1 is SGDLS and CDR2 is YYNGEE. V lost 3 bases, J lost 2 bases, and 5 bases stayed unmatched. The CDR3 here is CASSGRTSGGPYNEQFF. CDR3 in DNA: TGTGCCAGCAGCGGCCGGACTAGCGGGGGTCCCTACAATGAGCAGTTCTTC.